A selection of T cell receptor beta chains follows, all from one sample in a study of blood T cell repertoires in COVID-19. Profiled with immunoSEQ multiplex PCR; TCRdb holds only in-frame clones, not every one. The table shows some 120,000 clones, with about 89% occurring only once. The sequencing input was peripheral blood. These receptors were collected from a man between 35 and 55 years old with acute or convalescent COVID-19. The CDR3 runs from the conserved cysteine through the conserved F or W. The D gene is left open where the match is weak. A clone size is listed for some rows: how often the clone was seen (once, few, many), or a class if it is expanded.

v_call	d_call	j_call	clone_size	cdr3_nt	cdr3_aa
TRBV6-1	-	TRBJ1-2	-	TGTGCCAGCAGTGAAGCTCTTTACGGTGGCTACACCTTC	CASSEALYGGYTF
TRBV27	TRBD2	TRBJ2-7	-	TGTGCCAGCAGATTTGGGGGGGAAGCCCTATTTTACGAGCAGTACTTC	CASRFGGEALFYEQYF
TRBV27	TRBD1	TRBJ1-1	-	TGTGCCAGCAGGGGAACAGGGGAAACTGAAGCTTTCTTT	CASRGTGETEAFF
TRBV9	TRBD2	TRBJ2-7	-	TGTGCCAGCAGCGTAGCCCTAGCGGGGATTTACGAGCAGTACTTC	CASSVALAGIYEQYF
TRBV5-1	-	TRBJ1-1	-	TGCGCCAGCAGCTTGGCTGCAATGAGTAGGGAGACTTTCTTT	CASSLAAMSRETFF
TRBV30	-	TRBJ1-2	-	TGTGCCTGGAGTGTACGACTATATGGCTACACCTTC	CAWSVRLYGYTF
TRBV19	-	TRBJ1-1	-	TGTGCCAGTAGTGATACAGCCAACACTGAAGCTTTCTTT	CASSDTANTEAFF
TRBV11-2	TRBD2	TRBJ2-7	-	TGTGCCAGCAGTCCTCAGGTGGGGACTAGCGGGAGTTTTCCCTTC	CASSPQVGTSGSFPF
TRBV6-1	TRBD2	TRBJ2-7	-	TGTGCCAGCAGTGAAGCTACTAGCGGAAGCTCCTACGAGCAGTACTTC	CASSEATSGSSYEQYF
TRBV14	TRBD2	TRBJ2-1	-	TGTGCCAGCAGCCCGGGACTAGCGGGGGGATGGGAGCAGTTCTTC	CASSPGLAGGWEQFF
TRBV6-1	-	TRBJ1-5	few	TGTGCCAGCAGTGAAGAGAAGACGGGGGGTCAGCCCCAGCATTTT	CASSEEKTGGQPQHF
TRBV6-6	-	TRBJ2-7	-	TGTGCCAGCAGTTACTCACAGGGGGGGTACGAGCAGTACTTC	CASSYSQGGYEQYF
TRBV6-5	TRBD1	TRBJ1-5	-	TGTGCCAGCAAAACGACAGGGGGAAACAATCAGCCCCAGCATTTT	CASKTTGGNNQPQHF
TRBV4-1	-	TRBJ1-6	-	TGCGCCAGCAGCCAAGGGAGTGGACGGGGAGGATCACCCCTCCACTTT	CASSQGSGRGGSPLHF
TRBV25-1	TRBD1	TRBJ1-6	-	TGTGCCAGCAGTGGGGGACAGGGTCGTTCACCCCTCCACTTT	CASSGGQGRSPLHF
TRBV19	TRBD1	TRBJ2-3	-	TGTGCCAGTAGTCGGGACAGGGGGCAGGATACGCAGTATTTT	CASSRDRGQDTQYF
TRBV30	TRBD2	TRBJ2-1	few	TGTGCCTGGGAACTAGCGGGACACAATGAGCAGTTCTTC	CAWELAGHNEQFF
TRBV7-9	TRBD2	TRBJ2-2	-	TGTGCCAGCAGTTCCCGAGGACTAGTTGACACCGGGGAGCTGTTTTTT	CASSSRGLVDTGELFF
TRBV19	-	TRBJ1-1	-	TGTGCCAGTAGTACGACACCGAACACTGAAGCTTTCTTT	CASSTTPNTEAFF
TRBV6-1	-	TRBJ2-3	once	TGTGCCAGCAGTGAACGGGGGGCAGTTAGCCCAGATACGCAGTATTTT	CASSERGAVSPDTQYF
TRBV20-1	-	TRBJ2-2	-	TGCAGTGCCTGGCACACCGGGGAGCTGTTTTTT	CSAWHTGELFF
TRBV19	TRBD1	TRBJ2-2	few	TGTGCCACCGGAAACGGACAGGGGGCAGGCACCGGGGAGCTGTTTTTT	CATGNGQGAGTGELFF
TRBV7-2	TRBD1	TRBJ2-2	-	TGTGCCAGCAGACAGGGGGCGCGATCCGGGGAGCTGTTTTTT	CASRQGARSGELFF
TRBV3-1/TRBV3-2	-	TRBJ1-3	-	TGTGCCAGCAGCCAAGAACATAGCTCGGGGAGCTCTGGAAACACCATATATTTT	CASSQEHSSGSSGNTIYF
TRBV5-6	-	TRBJ1-2	-	TGTGCCAGCAGCCCCCGCAGGGTCGGTCTCTATGGCTACACCTTC	CASSPRRVGLYGYTF
TRBV19	TRBD1	TRBJ1-4	-	TGTGCCAGTAGTACACAGGGGGAATTAGGAAAACTGTTTTTT	CASSTQGELGKLFF
TRBV13	TRBD1	TRBJ1-4	-	TGTGCCAGCGGCCCTTGGGGACAGGGGCTTTTGGCAACTAATGAAAAACTGTTTTTT	CASGPWGQGLLATNEKLFF
TRBV19	-	TRBJ1-1	once	TGTGCCAGTAGACGACAGCTGAACACTGAAGCTTTCTTT	CASRRQLNTEAFF
TRBV4-1	TRBD1	TRBJ1-5	-	TGCGCCAGCAGCCAAGTCCCGGGACAGAAATATCAGCCCCAGCATTTT	CASSQVPGQKYQPQHF
TRBV29-1	-	TRBJ2-1	-	TGCAGCGCCTCTCACAATGAGCAGTTCTTC	CSASHNEQFF
TRBV5-1	TRBD2	TRBJ2-1	few	TGCGCCAGCACCCTCGGACTAGTTTACCATGAGCAGTTCTTC	CASTLGLVYHEQFF
TRBV7-6	-	TRBJ1-4	-	TGTGCCAGCAGCTTAGGCGGGGAGGCCGTTAATGAAAAACTGTTTTTT	CASSLGGEAVNEKLFF
TRBV3-1/TRBV3-2	TRBD1	TRBJ1-6	-	TGTGCCAGCAGCCAAGCTGCGACAGGGAATAATTCACCCCTCCACTTT	CASSQAATGNNSPLHF
TRBV7-6	-	TRBJ1-5	-	TGTGCCAGCAGCTTAGTAGGACACCTCACCATCGCTGGGCATTTT	CASSLVGHLTIAGHF
TRBV3-1/TRBV3-2	-	TRBJ1-1	-	TGTGCCAGCAGCCAAGCTCCAGGGGTGACTGAAGCTTTCTTT	CASSQAPGVTEAFF
TRBV5-1	TRBD2	TRBJ2-5	-	TGCGCCAGCAGCTTGGAGGCTAGCGGGGACCAAGAGACCCAGTACTTC	CASSLEASGDQETQYF
TRBV5-1	TRBD2	TRBJ2-1	once	TGCGCCAGCAGCTTTCTCGGACGGGGTACTAGCGGGAGGCGCAATGAGCAGTTCTTC	CASSFLGRGTSGRRNEQFF
TRBV30	TRBD2	TRBJ2-1	-	TGTGCCTGGAAGTGGGGGGGTGATGAGCAGTTCTTC	CAWKWGGDEQFF
TRBV6-5	-	TRBJ2-3	-	TGTGCCAGCAGTTATAGGACTACTGCTAACACAGATACGCAGTATTTT	CASSYRTTANTDTQYF
TRBV25-1	-	TRBJ1-2	-	TGTGCCAGCAGTGTAGAAAACTATGGCTACACCTTC	CASSVENYGYTF
TRBV12-2	-	TRBJ1-1	once	TGTGCAAGTCGCTCGGACAGGGTCCGAGGGTTGAGGAACACTGAAGCTTTCTTT	CASRSDRVRGLRNTEAFF
TRBV6-1	TRBD1	TRBJ1-2	few	TGTGCCAGCAGTGATACGGAGGCAGGGGGCTTGAGGGGCTACACCTTC	CASSDTEAGGLRGYTF
TRBV7-9	-	TRBJ1-2	-	TGTGCCAGCAGCTTCGGCCCGGGGAATGGCTACACCTTC	CASSFGPGNGYTF
TRBV2	-	TRBJ1-6	few	TGTGCCAGCAGTGAAGAGGGGCTAAAATCACCCCTCCACTTT	CASSEEGLKSPLHF
TRBV19	TRBD1	TRBJ1-2	-	TGTGCCAGTAGTACCCGTCTGACAGGGGCCTTTAACTATGGCTACACCTTC	CASSTRLTGAFNYGYTF
TRBV6-5	-	TRBJ1-2	once	TGTGCCAGCTCAGCGACCCTCCTAACCTTC	CASSATLLTF
TRBV7-9	-	TRBJ1-2	-	TGTGCCAGCAACGAGGGAGGGGACGTTAACTATGGCTACACCTTC	CASNEGGDVNYGYTF
TRBV6-2/TRBV6-3	-	TRBJ1-5	-	TGTGCCAGCAGTCGGGGGGGAAATCAGCCCCAGCATTTT	CASSRGGNQPQHF
TRBV4-3	-	TRBJ1-1	-	TGCGCCAGCAGCCAAGATTGGGGGGGCAGGGAAGCTTTCTTT	CASSQDWGGREAFF
TRBV29-1	-	TRBJ1-4	-	TGCAGCGTTCTAAGCCCATCGACCGGGGCAACTAATGAAAAACTGTTTTTT	CSVLSPSTGATNEKLFF
TRBV24-1	-	TRBJ1-2	-	TGTGCCACCTCAGAGGCAGGGGACTATGGCTACACCTTC	CATSEAGDYGYTF
TRBV7-9	TRBD2	TRBJ2-3	-	TGTGCCAGCAGCCCAGGGACTAGCGGGACCACAGATACGCAGTATTTT	CASSPGTSGTTDTQYF
TRBV24-1	-	TRBJ1-2	-	TGTGCCACCAGTGATTGGAGGGTTAATGGCTACACCTTC	CATSDWRVNGYTF
TRBV18	TRBD1	TRBJ1-5	-	TGTGCCAGCTCTCTCCGGGACAGATATAGCAATCAGCCCCAGCATTTT	CASSLRDRYSNQPQHF
TRBV18	TRBD2	TRBJ2-3	-	TGTGCCAGCTCACCCCCGGGACTAGCGGGGGCCGTTGCTGGGACAGATACGCAGTATTTT	CASSPPGLAGAVAGTDTQYF
TRBV3-1/TRBV3-2	-	TRBJ1-1	-	TGTGCCAGCAGCCAAGATAGGGGCAGGTACACTGAAGCTTTCTTT	CASSQDRGRYTEAFF
TRBV2	-	TRBJ2-1	few	TGTGCCAGCAGTGATCTTGTGGGTAGCGTTGAGCAGTTCTTC	CASSDLVGSVEQFF
TRBV6-1	TRBD1	TRBJ1-2	-	TGTGCCAGCAGTGGGGGCGGAACGGGACAGAGGGTCGGCGGCTACACCTTC	CASSGGGTGQRVGGYTF
TRBV11-1	TRBD1	TRBJ1-1	few	TGTGCCAGCAGATTGGGACAGGTGGACACTGAAGCTTTCTTT	CASRLGQVDTEAFF
TRBV5-8	-	TRBJ1-5	-	TGTGCCAGCAGCTTCCTAGGGGGGGGCTATGCTCAGCCCCAGCATTTT	CASSFLGGGYAQPQHF